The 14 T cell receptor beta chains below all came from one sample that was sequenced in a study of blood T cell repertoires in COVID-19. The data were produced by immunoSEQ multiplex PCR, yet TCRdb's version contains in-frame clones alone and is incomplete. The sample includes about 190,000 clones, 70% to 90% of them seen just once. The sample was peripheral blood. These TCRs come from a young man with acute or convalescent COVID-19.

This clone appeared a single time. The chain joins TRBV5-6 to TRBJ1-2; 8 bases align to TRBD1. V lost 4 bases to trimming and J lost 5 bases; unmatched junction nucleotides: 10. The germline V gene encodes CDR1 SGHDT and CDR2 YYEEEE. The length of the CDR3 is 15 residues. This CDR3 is CASSPYGQGGYGYTF. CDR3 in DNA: TGTGCCAGCAGCCCTTACGGACAGGGAGGATATGGCTACACCTTC.

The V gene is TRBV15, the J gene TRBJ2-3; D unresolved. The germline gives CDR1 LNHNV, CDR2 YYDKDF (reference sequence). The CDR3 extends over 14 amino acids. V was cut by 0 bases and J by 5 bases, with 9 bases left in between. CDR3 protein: CATSRDRKGDTQYF. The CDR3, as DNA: TGTGCCACCAGCAGAGACAGGAAAGGAGATACGCAGTATTTT.

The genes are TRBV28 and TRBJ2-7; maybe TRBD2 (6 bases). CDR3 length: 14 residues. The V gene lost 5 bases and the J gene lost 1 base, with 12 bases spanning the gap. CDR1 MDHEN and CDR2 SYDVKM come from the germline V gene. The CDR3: CASSPGGESYEQYF. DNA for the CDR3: TGTGCCAGCAGTCCAGGCGGGGAGTCCTACGAGCAGTACTTC.

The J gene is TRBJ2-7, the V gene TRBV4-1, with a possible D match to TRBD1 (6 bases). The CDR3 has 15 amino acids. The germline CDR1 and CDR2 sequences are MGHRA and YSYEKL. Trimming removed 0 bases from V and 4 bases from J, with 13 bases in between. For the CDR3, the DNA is TGCGCCAGCAGCCAAGACAACAGGGAGAGGTACGAGCAGTACTTC. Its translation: CASSQDNRERYEQYF.

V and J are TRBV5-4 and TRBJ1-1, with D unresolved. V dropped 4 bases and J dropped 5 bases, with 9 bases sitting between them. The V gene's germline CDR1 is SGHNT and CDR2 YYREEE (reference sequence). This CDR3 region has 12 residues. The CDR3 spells CASSLLETEAFF. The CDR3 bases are TGTGCCAGCAGCCTATTAGAAACTGAAGCTTTCTTT.

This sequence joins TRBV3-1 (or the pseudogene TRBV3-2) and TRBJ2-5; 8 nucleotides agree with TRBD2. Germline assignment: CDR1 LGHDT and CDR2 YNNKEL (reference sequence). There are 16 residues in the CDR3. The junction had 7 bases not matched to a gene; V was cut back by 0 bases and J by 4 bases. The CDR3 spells CASSQDRTSLRETQYF. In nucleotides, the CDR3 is TGTGCCAGCAGCCAAGATCGGACTAGCTTGAGAGAGACCCAGTACTTC.

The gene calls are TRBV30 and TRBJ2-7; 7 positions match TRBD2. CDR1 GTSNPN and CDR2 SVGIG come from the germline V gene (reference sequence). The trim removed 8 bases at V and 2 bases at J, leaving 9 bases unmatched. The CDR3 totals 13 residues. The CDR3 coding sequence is TGTGCCGAGTCAAGCGGGAACCCCTACGAGCAGTACTTC. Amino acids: CAESSGNPYEQYF.

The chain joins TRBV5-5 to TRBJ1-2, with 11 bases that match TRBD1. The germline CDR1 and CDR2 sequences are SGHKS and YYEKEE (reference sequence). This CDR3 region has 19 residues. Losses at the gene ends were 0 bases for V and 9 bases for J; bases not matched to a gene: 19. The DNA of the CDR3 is TGTGCCAGCAGCTTGGCGAACGGACAGGGGGCGAAGATTATGGATAGCTACACCTTC. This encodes CASSLANGQGAKIMDSYTF.

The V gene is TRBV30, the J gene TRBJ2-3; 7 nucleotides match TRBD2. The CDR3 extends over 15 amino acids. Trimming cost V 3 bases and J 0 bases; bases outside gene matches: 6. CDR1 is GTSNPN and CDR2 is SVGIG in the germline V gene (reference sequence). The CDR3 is CAWSLSGVSTDTQYF. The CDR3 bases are TGTGCCTGGAGCCTCAGCGGGGTGAGCACAGATACGCAGTATTTT.

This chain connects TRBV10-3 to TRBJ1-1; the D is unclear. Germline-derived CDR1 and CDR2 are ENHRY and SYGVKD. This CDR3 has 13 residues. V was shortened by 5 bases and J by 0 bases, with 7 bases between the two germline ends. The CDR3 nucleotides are TGTGCCATCAGTCCTATTATGAACACTGAAGCTTTCTTT. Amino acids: CAISPIMNTEAFF.

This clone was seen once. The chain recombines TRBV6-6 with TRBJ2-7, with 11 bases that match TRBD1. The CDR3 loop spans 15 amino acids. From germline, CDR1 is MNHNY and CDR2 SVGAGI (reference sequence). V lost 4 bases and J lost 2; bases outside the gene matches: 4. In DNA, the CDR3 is TGTGCCAGCAGTTCCGGGACAGGGGGAACCTACGAGCAGTACTTC. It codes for CASSSGTGGTYEQYF.

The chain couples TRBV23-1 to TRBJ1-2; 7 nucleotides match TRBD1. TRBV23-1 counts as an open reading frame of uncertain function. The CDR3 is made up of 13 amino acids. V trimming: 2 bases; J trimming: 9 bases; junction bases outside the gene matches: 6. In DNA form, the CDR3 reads TGCGCCAGCAGTCAAGCGGGACAGCCGAGCTACACCTTC. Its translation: CASSQAGQPSYTF.

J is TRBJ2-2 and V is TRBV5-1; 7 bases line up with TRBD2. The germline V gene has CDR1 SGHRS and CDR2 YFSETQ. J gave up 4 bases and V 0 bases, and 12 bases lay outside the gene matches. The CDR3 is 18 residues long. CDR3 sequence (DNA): TGCGCCAGCAGCTTGGTCCCCGGGGGAGCGGGATTCACCGGGGAGCTGTTTTTT. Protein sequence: CASSLVPGGAGFTGELFF.

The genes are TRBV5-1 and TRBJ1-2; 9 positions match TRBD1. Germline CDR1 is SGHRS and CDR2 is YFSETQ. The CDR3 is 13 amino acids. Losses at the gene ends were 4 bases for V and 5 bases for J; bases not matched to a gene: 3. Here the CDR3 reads CASSAGTGYGYTF. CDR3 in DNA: TGCGCCAGCAGCGCCGGGACAGGGTATGGCTACACCTTC.